The 13 T cell receptor beta chains reported below all come from one sample, sequenced in a study of blood T cell repertoires in COVID-19 (dated by TCRdb to 2019 to 2021). Libraries were prepared through the immunoSEQ multiplex PCR assay. What TCRdb holds here is the immuneACCESS table cut down to in-frame rearrangements. Part of the clones is not present; checked against another copy, under half of the missing clones reflect an unresolved V gene, and the others are unexplained. The sample table lists 230,000 or so clones, more than 65% of them with a count of one. Approximately 2% of the sample goes to the ten largest clones. The sequenced material came from peripheral blood. Receptors originate from a man aged 35 to 55 who had recovered from COVID-19.

The rearrangement uses TRBV11-2 and TRBJ1-1, with 8 nucleotides matching TRBD1. The CDR3 is made up of 16 amino acids. The germline gives CDR1 SGHAT, CDR2 FQNNGV. The trim removed 6 bases at V and 0 bases at J, leaving 9 bases unmatched. As DNA, the CDR3 is TGTGCCAGCAGACTCGGACAGGGTAGAATGAACACTGAAGCTTTCTTT. This gives the protein CASRLGQGRMNTEAFF.

This rearrangement joins TRBV7-2 to TRBJ2-7; 9 bases are a match to TRBD2. The trim removed 4 bases at V and 3 bases at J, leaving 7 bases unmatched. Looked up from germline, CDR1 is SGHTA and CDR2 is FQGNSA. The CDR3 spans 15 residues. The CDR3 DNA follows: TGTGCCAGCAGCTCCCACCTAGCGGGGAACTACGAGCAGTACTTC. It translates to CASSSHLAGNYEQYF.

V usage is TRBV28 and J usage is TRBJ1-6; D gene unclear. Germline V gene data show CDR1 as MDHEN and CDR2 as SYDVKM. The CDR3 has 12 amino acids. Trimming removed 4 bases at V and 10 bases at J, with 8 bases between. In nucleotides, the CDR3 is TGTGCCAGCAGTTCCCAGGTGTCACCCCTCCACTTT. It codes for CASSSQVSPLHF.

This sequence joins TRBV19 and TRBJ1-3, with D possibly being TRBD1 (6 bases). The CDR3 is made up of 14 amino acids. Germline lookup yields CDR1 LNHDA and CDR2 SQIVND (reference sequence). V lost 5 bases and J 4 bases, leaving 12 bases between the germline ends. CDR3 nucleotide sequence: TGTGCCAGTAGTCTGGGGGCCTTGGGAAACACCATATATTTT. It yields the protein CASSLGALGNTIYF. Combining the CDR3 with reference TRBV19 and TRBJ1-3 gives the whole variable domain DGGITQSPKYLFRKEGQNVTLSCEQNLNHDAMYWYRQDPGQGLRLIYYSQIVNDFQKGDIAEGYSVSREKKESFPLTVTSAQKNPTAFYLCASSLGALGNTIYFGEGSWLTVV.

J is TRBJ2-5 and V is TRBV5-4; 16 bases align to TRBD2. The CDR3 runs to 17 residues. V lost 4 bases, J lost 2 bases, and 5 bases stayed unmatched. Germline values: CDR1 SGHNT, CDR2 YYREEE (reference sequence). DNA for the CDR3: TGTGCCAGCAGCCTGGGACTAGCGGGGGGGTCTCAAGAGACCCAGTACTTC. It translates to CASSLGLAGGSQETQYF.

The CDR3 region is CASSQDPLAGGVDEQFF. The CDR3 nucleotides are TGTGCCAGTAGCCAGGATCCCCTAGCGGGAGGGGTGGATGAGCAGTTCTTC. The chain is built from TRBV19 and TRBJ2-1, with 12 positions matching TRBD2. Looked up from germline, CDR1 is LNHDA and CDR2 is SQIVND (reference sequence). The CDR3 runs to 17 residues. The ends lost 6 bases at V and 8 bases at J; junction bases unmatched: 14.

The chain couples TRBV27 to TRBJ1-4, with TRBD1 identical over 7 bases. The CDR3 loop spans 13 amino acids. The trim removed 7 bases at V and 8 bases at J, leaving 7 bases unmatched. Per the germline V gene, CDR1 is MNHEY and CDR2 is SMNVEV (reference sequence). The CDR3 nucleotides read TGTGCCAGCAAACCCAGGGGGAGGGAAAAACTGTTTTTT. It encodes CASKPRGREKLFF.

This clone occurred once. The rearrangement joins TRBV11-3 to TRBJ1-1; D is possibly TRBD1 (5 bases). The V end lost 4 bases, the J end lost 1 base, and 13 bases lay between the germline ends. Germline CDR1 reads SGHNT; CDR2 reads YENEEA. The CDR3 contains 15 residues. The CDR3 loop is CASSSHDRRNTEAFF. The CDR3 DNA reads as TGTGCCAGCAGCTCCCACGACAGAAGGAACACTGAAGCTTTCTTT.

The chain links TRBV30 to TRBJ1-5; D not resolved. The CDR3 loop spans 13 amino acids. V was pared by 4 bases and J by 2 bases, with 9 bases between. Germline lookup yields CDR1 GTSNPN and CDR2 SVGIG (reference sequence). CDR3: CAWMGGRNQPQHF. The CDR3, as DNA: TGTGCCTGGATGGGAGGTCGCAATCAGCCCCAGCATTTT.

The genes are TRBV9 and TRBJ2-5, with TRBD1 matching over 7 bases. Trimming took 4 bases from V and 4 from J; bases not matched to a gene: 7. CDR3 length equals 14 residues. CDR1 SGDLS and CDR2 YYNGEE come from the germline V gene. The CDR3 DNA reads as TGTGCCAGCAGCCCCACAGGGGTGGGAGAGACCCAGTACTTC. It is translated as CASSPTGVGETQYF. The full variable domain, completed using reference TRBV9 and TRBJ2-5, is DSGVTQTPKHLITATGQRVTLRCSPRSGDLSVYWYQQSLDQGLQFLIQYYNGEERAKGNILERFSAQQFPDLHSELNLSSLELGDSALYFCASSPTGVGETQYFGPGTRLLVL.

V gene TRBV7-2 combines with J gene TRBJ2-2, with 8 bases identical to TRBD1. The trim removed 6 bases at V and 9 bases at J, leaving 15 bases unmatched. This CDR3 is built from 16 residues. Germline V gene data show CDR1 as SGHTA and CDR2 as FQGNSA. CDR3 in amino acids: CASSPTWGRGQRELFF. The CDR3, as DNA: TGTGCCAGCAGTCCTACCTGGGGCAGGGGGCAAAGGGAGCTGTTTTTT.

About this clone: The sample holds other DNA sequences that translate to the same CDR3. J is TRBJ2-7 and V is TRBV5-1; 7 nucleotides line up with TRBD1. This CDR3 is built from 14 residues. V lost 1 base to trimming and J lost 3 bases; unmatched junction nucleotides: 4. Germline V gene lookup returns CDR1 SGHRS and CDR2 YFSETQ. As DNA, the CDR3 is TGCGCCAGCAGCTTGTTACAGGGGAACTACGAGCAGTACTTC. Translating it yields CASSLLQGNYEQYF.

A few counts support this clone. V is TRBV2 and J is TRBJ2-7; D possibly corresponds to TRBD2 (5 bases). This CDR3 has 14 residues. Germline CDR1 SNHLY, CDR2 FYNNEI. The V end lost 4 bases, the J end lost 4 bases, and 14 bases lay between the germline ends. As DNA, the CDR3 is TGTGCCAGCAGTGTCGAGGGAGTGGGTTACGAGCAGTACTTC. It encodes CASSVEGVGYEQYF.